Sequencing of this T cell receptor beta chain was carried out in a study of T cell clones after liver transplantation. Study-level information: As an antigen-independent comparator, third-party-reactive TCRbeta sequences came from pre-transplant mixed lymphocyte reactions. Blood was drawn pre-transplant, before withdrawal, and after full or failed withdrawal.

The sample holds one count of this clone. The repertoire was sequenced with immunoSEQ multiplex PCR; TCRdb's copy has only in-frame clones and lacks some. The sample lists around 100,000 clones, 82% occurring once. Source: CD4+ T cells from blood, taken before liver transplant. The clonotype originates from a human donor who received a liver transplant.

CDR3 DNA: TGCGCCAGCAGCTTGGGGAGCGGGGGAACAGATACGCAGTATTTT. It is translated as CASSLGSGGTDTQYF. The chain recombines TRBV5-1 with TRBJ2-3; TRBD2 matches at 8 bases. This CDR3 comprises 15 residues. V lost 0 bases to trimming and J lost 3 bases; unmatched junction nucleotides: 3. Germline CDR1 and CDR2: SGHRS and YFSETQ. The entire variable domain, with the rest obtained from reference TRBV5-1 and TRBJ2-3, is as follows: KAGVTQTPRYLIKTRGQQVTLSCSPISGHRSVSWYQQTPGQGLQFLFEYFSETQRNKGNFPGRFSGRQFSNSRSEMNVSTLELGDSALYLCASSLGSGGTDTQYFGPGTRLTVL.